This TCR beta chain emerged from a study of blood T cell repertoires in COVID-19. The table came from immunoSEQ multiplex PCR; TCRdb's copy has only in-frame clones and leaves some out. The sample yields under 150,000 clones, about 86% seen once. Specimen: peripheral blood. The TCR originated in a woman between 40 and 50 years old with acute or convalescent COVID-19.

CDR3 nucleotides: TGTGCCAGCAGCGTAGAGGGAAGCGGCCAGCCCCAGCATTTT. Its protein is CASSVEGSGQPQHF. The chain recombines TRBV9 with TRBJ1-5, with unresolved D. The CDR3 loop spans 14 amino acids. From germline, CDR1 is SGDLS and CDR2 YYNGEE. V shed 0 bases and J shed 7 bases, with 11 bases lying between them.